The present T cell receptor (beta chain) was sequenced within a study of vaccination effects on CD4 cells after COVID-19. Study summary: Samples collected post-vaccine were obtained a median of 72 days after the second dose.

This table comes from immunoSEQ multiplex PCR, and its TCRdb copy is limited to in-frame clones, with some not included. The sample has roughly 23,000 clones, approximately 77% seen once; the top ten hold approximately 10%. Sequencing in the ViraFEST assay came after antigen-specific CD4+ T cells had been expanded with viral peptide pools, which were used to stimulate PBMC. Subsequent to a culture period of approximately 11 days, CD4+ T cells were isolated. Vaccination of participants consisted of two doses of either the BNT162b2 or mRNA-1273 vaccine. Each culture had half its medium swapped for IL-2 medium on days 3 and 7. With regard to this clone: Its antigen is unidentified.

CDR1 is MNHEY, CDR2 SVGEGT, per germline. The V and J ends lost 7 bases and 1 base respectively, with 19 bases between them. The CDR3 has 16 residues. This TCR was recovered from a human donor who received a COVID-19 vaccine. The sample here was CD4+ T cells from PBMCs cultured with HCoV-NL63 spike peptides, taken after COVID-19 vaccination. This rearrangement joins TRBV6-2 or TRBV6-3 to TRBJ2-5, with D hard to call. The DNA of the CDR3 is TGTGCCAGCACCCCCGGCCCGGGCCACCCCCAAGAGACCCAGTACTTC. It specifies CASTPGPGHPQETQYF.